The clone carrying this TCR beta chain was seen only a few times. Its antigen is still unknown. Between the trimmed V and J ends, which lost 10 bases and 8 bases, there was a span of 17 bases. This CDR3 has 12 residues. CDR1 and CDR2 (germline): SEHNR, FQNEAQ (reference sequence). The data stem from a study of regulatory T cells in long-lasting Graves disease. Library construction for TCR beta used iRepertoire HTBI primers and Arm-PCR of CDR3 regions. TCRdb ran MiXCR on the multiplex PCR reads and lists one entry per CDR3 protein. The sample has 360,000 or so distinct CDR3 sequences, 10% to 15% seen once. Time point meaning: newly diagnosed GD, antithyroid drugs for less than 3 months. PBMC RNA served as the TCR library source. General study results and limits: Persistent Graves' patients showed reduced TCR diversity versus newly diagnosed patients.

Another study also made use of these data, one on T cells in Graves' hyperthyroidism and ophthalmopathy. That work states: Most thyroid clonotypes expanded above 0.001 appeared in blood too. Progression to ophthalmopathy was predicted a median of approximately 6.4 months early.

The rearrangement joins TRBV7-9 to TRBJ1-2, with a weak D call TRBD1 (5 bases). The receptor comes from a woman under 30 with Graves disease. Source: peripheral blood mononuclear cells (PBMCs), taken at new diagnosis, from a patient treated with antithyroid drugs. CDR3 loop: CAIPPARGGYTF. CDR3 nucleotide sequence: TGTGCCATCCCCCCTGCAAGGGGCGGCTACACCTTC. Full variable domain (outside the CDR3, taken from reference TRBV7-9 and TRBJ1-2): DTGVSQNPRHKITKRGQNVTFRCDPISEHNRLYWYRQTLGQGPEFLTYFQNEAQLEKSRLLSDRFSAERPKGSFSTLEIQRTEQGDSAMYLCAIPPARGGYTFGSGTRLTVV.